These 13 T cell receptor beta chains came from one sample sequenced in a study of blood T cell repertoires in COVID-19. Repertoires were generated with immunoSEQ multiplex PCR, while TCRdb's copy carries only in-frame clones and drops some. Of around 500,000 clones in the sample, over 75% are singletons; the top ten hold about 3.2%. Sequencing was performed on peripheral blood. These receptors were obtained from a human donor in a cohort sampled during active COVID-19.

The chain carries TRBV30 and TRBJ2-3; 10 positions match TRBD2. CDR3 length equals 17 residues. Trimming removed 5 bases from V and 0 bases from J; junction bases left unmatched: 11. Germline V gene sequence: CDR1 GTSNPN, CDR2 SVGIG (reference sequence). The CDR3 nucleotides are TGTGCCTGGGGGCTCGGAGCGGGAGGGATTAGCACAGATACGCAGTATTTT. This encodes CAWGLGAGGISTDTQYF.

The J gene is TRBJ2-5, the V gene TRBV7-2; D is ambiguous. Trimming took off 5 bases at V and 5 bases at J, with 15 bases between the two ends. Germline V gene lookup returns CDR1 SGHTA and CDR2 FQGNSA. The CDR3 length is 14 residues. CDR3 in amino acids: CASSLDWAGETQYF. DNA for the CDR3: TGTGCCAGCAGCCTTGATTGGGCTGGCGAGACCCAGTACTTC.

The chain is built from TRBV28 and TRBJ2-3; possible D gene TRBD1, 6 bases. The CDR3 has 14 residues. V lost 6 bases and J 5 bases, leaving 15 bases between the germline ends. CDR1 is MDHEN and CDR2 is SYDVKM in the germline V gene. The chain's CDR3 is CASSLLGARDTQYF. In DNA, the CDR3 is TGTGCCAGCAGCCTTCTGGGGGCGAGAGATACGCAGTATTTT.

The V gene is TRBV24-1, the J gene TRBJ2-2; 9 nucleotides agree with TRBD1. CDR1 is KGHDR, CDR2 SFDVKD, per germline. The length of the CDR3 is 16 residues. V dropped 4 bases and J dropped 5; count of bases not matched to a gene: 7. Here the CDR3 reads CATSDPDRGMTGELFF. The CDR3 bases are TGTGCCACCAGTGACCCGGACAGGGGAATGACCGGGGAGCTGTTTTTT.

The chain links TRBV5-4 to TRBJ2-3, with 10 positions matching TRBD2. The CDR3 is made up of 16 amino acids. Trimming took 4 bases from V and 0 from J; bases not matched to a gene: 5. CDR1 is SGHNT and CDR2 is YYREEE in the germline V gene (reference sequence). The CDR3 reads CASSRPTSGSTDTQYF. In DNA, the CDR3 is TGTGCCAGCAGCCGCCCGACTAGCGGGAGCACAGATACGCAGTATTTT.

This clone is a singleton in its sample. The rearrangement links TRBV11-3 to TRBJ2-1, with TRBD2 matching 12 bases. V dropped 5 bases and J dropped 6; count of bases not matched to a gene: 8. CDR3 length equals 16 residues. The germline V gene has CDR1 SGHNT and CDR2 YENEEA. The CDR3 sequence is CASSPAATSGSNEQFF. For the CDR3, the DNA is TGTGCCAGCAGCCCCGCAGCGACTAGCGGGAGCAATGAGCAGTTCTTC.

The chain joins TRBV10-1 to TRBJ2-7; 9 bases map to TRBD1. Germline V gives CDR1 WNHNN, CDR2 SYGVQD (reference sequence). The CDR3 totals 15 residues. J gave up 6 bases and V 4 bases, and 10 bases lay outside the gene matches. The CDR3 reads CASSVSGTGSREQYF. The CDR3 bases are TGCGCCAGCAGTGTCTCCGGGACAGGGTCCCGCGAGCAGTACTTC.

The chain combines TRBV29-1 with TRBJ2-7; the match to TRBD2 covers 7 bases. Germline V gives CDR1 SQVTM, CDR2 ANQGSEA. V dropped 0 bases and J dropped 2; count of bases not matched to a gene: 4. CDR3 size: 14 residues. The CDR3 reads CSVEDNRGAYEQYF. The CDR3 nucleotides are TGCAGCGTTGAAGATAACCGGGGGGCCTACGAGCAGTACTTC.

The genes are TRBV9 and TRBJ2-1; D possibly corresponds to TRBD1 (6 bases). This CDR3 has 17 residues. The V gene lost 7 bases and the J gene lost 5 bases, with 25 bases spanning the gap. Germline V lookup: CDR1 SGDLS, CDR2 YYNGEE. CDR3 sequence: CASSIDPQGFSNNEQFF. Here the CDR3 DNA reads TGTGCCAGCTCGATCGATCCCCAGGGGTTTAGCAACAATGAGCAGTTCTTC.

About this clone itself: One end of the junction is discordant with germline, which a read error may explain. The CDR3 here is CASSLGGGQPQHF. The CDR3 bases are TGTGCCAGCAGTTTAGGTGGGGGGCAGCCCCAGCATTTT. The chain links TRBV7-9 to TRBJ1-5, with a tentative D call TRBD1 (5 bases). Germline-derived CDR1 and CDR2 are SEHNR and FQNEAQ (reference sequence). The CDR3 runs to 13 residues.

This rearrangement joins TRBV24-1 to TRBJ2-2; 7 bases are shared with TRBD1. CDR1 and CDR2 (germline): KGHDR, SFDVKD. The CDR3 contains 16 residues. The V gene end was trimmed by 4 bases and the J gene end by 3 bases; junction bases not matched to a gene: 7. Here the CDR3 DNA reads TGTGCCACCAGTGACTCGACAGGGCCCGACACCGGGGAGCTGTTTTTT. Translated: CATSDSTGPDTGELFF.

The chain couples TRBV9 to TRBJ2-7; 10 bases align to TRBD2. Germline V lookup: CDR1 SGDLS, CDR2 YYNGEE. V shed 3 bases, J shed 9 bases, and the junction held 9 bases outside the gene matches. The CDR3 sequence is 14 residues long. The CDR3 region is CASSDLGLAGGQYF. Here the CDR3 DNA reads TGTGCCAGCAGCGACCTGGGATTAGCGGGAGGGCAGTACTTC.

The chain combines TRBV30 with TRBJ2-7; unclear D gene. V shed 2 bases and J shed 9 bases, with 14 bases lying between them. Looked up from germline, CDR1 is GTSNPN and CDR2 is SVGIG (reference sequence). The CDR3 is made up of 12 amino acids. The CDR3 region has the DNA TGTGCCTGGAGTTGGGCCGGAAGATGGCAGTACTTC. Translation gives CAWSWAGRWQYF.